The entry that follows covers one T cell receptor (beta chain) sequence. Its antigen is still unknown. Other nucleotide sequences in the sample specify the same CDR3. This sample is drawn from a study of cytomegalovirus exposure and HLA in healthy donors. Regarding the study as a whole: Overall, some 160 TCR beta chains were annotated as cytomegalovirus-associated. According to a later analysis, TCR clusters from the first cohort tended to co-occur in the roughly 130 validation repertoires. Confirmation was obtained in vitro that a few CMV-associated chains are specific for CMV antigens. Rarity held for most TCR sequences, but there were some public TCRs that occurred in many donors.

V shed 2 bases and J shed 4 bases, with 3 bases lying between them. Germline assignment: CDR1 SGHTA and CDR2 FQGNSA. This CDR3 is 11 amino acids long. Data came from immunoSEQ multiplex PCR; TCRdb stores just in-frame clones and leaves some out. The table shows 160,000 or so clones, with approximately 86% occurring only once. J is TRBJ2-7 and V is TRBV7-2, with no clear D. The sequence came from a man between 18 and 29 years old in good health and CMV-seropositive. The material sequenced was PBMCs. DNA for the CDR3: TGTGCCAGCAGCTTATATTACGAGCAGTACTTC. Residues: CASSLYYEQYF. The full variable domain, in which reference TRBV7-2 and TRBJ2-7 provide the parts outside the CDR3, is GAGVSQSPSNKVTEKGKDVELRCDPISGHTALYWYRQSLGQGLEFLIYFQGNSAPDKSGLPSDRFSAERTGGSVSTLTIQRTQQEDSAVYLCASSLYYEQYFGPGTRLTVT.